These 30 T cell receptor beta chains were all obtained from the same sample, sequenced in a study of CD8+CD57+ T cells in acquired aplastic anemia. The TCR beta profiling, which covered VDJ combination and CDR3 sequence, was carried out using genomic DNA as the template. MiXCR was run by TCRdb on the reads, yielding one entry per CDR3 protein. The data contain a few hundred thousand distinct CDR3 sequences, about two thirds of them singletons. Input material: sorted CD4+, CD8+, or CD8+CD57+ T cells (not recorded which) from PBMCs. The source is a human donor in good health, serving as a control.

The J gene is TRBJ1-1, the V gene TRBV7-2; D is unclear. V lost 4 bases, J lost 5 bases, and 11 bases lay in between. Germline CDR1 and CDR2: SGHTA and FQGNSA. The CDR3 sequence is 13 residues long. CDR3 coding DNA: TGTGCCAGCAGCTGGGGTCAGCGGACTGAAGCTTTCTTT. This sequence encodes CASSWGQRTEAFF.

This clonotype was seen a single time. The junction differs from germline at one of its ends, possibly a read error. The chain combines TRBV7-7 with TRBJ1-1; D gene uncertain. This CDR3 contains 13 residues. Germline V gives CDR1 SSHAT, CDR2 FNYEAQ (reference sequence). CDR3 sequence: CASSLESGTEAFW. As DNA, the CDR3 is TGTGCTAGCAGCTTAGAATCGGGTACTGAAGCTTTTTGG.

This chain's CDR3 is CAWSSDRDEYEQYF. The CDR3 DNA sequence: TGTGCCTGGAGCTCCGACAGGGATGAATACGAGCAGTACTTC. The chain recombines TRBV30 with TRBJ2-7; 7 bases are a match to TRBD1. V shed 3 bases and J 4 bases; nucleotides not matched to a gene: 9. This CDR3 has 14 amino acids. From germline, CDR1 is GTSNPN and CDR2 SVGIG (reference sequence).

In this sample, this clonotype turned up many times. V usage is TRBV5-1 and J usage is TRBJ2-1; TRBD1 might be the D (6 bases). CDR1 SGHRS and CDR2 YFSETQ come from the germline V gene. V was clipped by 3 bases and J by 7 bases, with 8 bases between them. The CDR3 loop spans 12 amino acids. Written as DNA, the CDR3 is TGCGCCAGCAGCTCACAGGGAAATGAGCAGTTCTTC. This sequence encodes CASSSQGNEQFF.

V gene TRBV29-1 combines with J gene TRBJ1-2, with 7 positions matching TRBD1. Germline-derived CDR1 and CDR2 are SQVTM and ANQGSEA. This CDR3 is 12 amino acids long. V dropped 7 bases and J dropped 7; count of bases not matched to a gene: 9. The CDR3, as DNA: TGCAGCGCGTCCGGGACAGTTGGTGGCTACACCTTC. As protein: CSASGTVGGYTF.

Note on this clonotype: In this CDR3 the conserved last residue, phenylalanine or tryptophan, is missing, so a read error is likely. Because the CDR3's place on the DNA is in doubt, the DNA is left out and the CDR3 is given as listed by TCRdb. This chain joins TRBV5-4 and TRBJ1-5. The germline CDR1 and CDR2 sequences are SGHNT and YYREEE (reference sequence). Counting both end residues, the CDR3 totals 18 amino acids. The CDR3 here is CASSVLLAGNIAISPSIL.

This chain links TRBV9 with TRBJ2-5; D is perhaps TRBD2 (6 bases). Trimming removed 5 bases at V and 9 bases at J, with 26 bases between. The CDR3 contains 16 residues. Germline V gene lookup returns CDR1 SGDLS and CDR2 YYNGEE. The DNA for the CDR3 is TGTGCCAGCAGTTTCGGAACGCGGGGCTACGAGCAGTCCCAGTACTTC. This gives the protein CASSFGTRGYEQSQYF.

This clonotype showed up many times. The chain recombines TRBV12-3 or TRBV12-4 with TRBJ2-7; D may be TRBD1 (6 bases). Trimming took off 2 bases at V and 1 base at J, with 15 bases between the two ends. The length of the CDR3 is 16 residues. The CDR3 nucleotides are TGTGCCAGCAGTTTAAATAGGTACCAGGGGTCCTACGAGCAGTACTTC. Protein product: CASSLNRYQGSYEQYF.

The chain is built from TRBV6-2 or TRBV6-3 and TRBJ1-2, with D unclear. Looked up from germline, CDR1 is MNHEY and CDR2 is SVGEGT. The CDR3 contains 12 residues. V gave up 5 bases and J gave up 6 bases, with 10 bases separating them. CDR3 residues: CASSVLEDGYTF. The CDR3 DNA is TGTGCCAGCAGTGTCCTTGAGGATGGCTACACCTTC.

The chain links TRBV6-4 to TRBJ2-7; no clear D. Trimming shortened V by 7 bases and J by 0 bases, and 16 bases separated the two germline ends. This CDR3 contains 15 residues. Germline V gene lookup returns CDR1 MRHNA and CDR2 SNTAGT. The CDR3 sequence: CASTMFTTASYEQYF. The DNA for the CDR3 is TGTGCCAGCACCATGTTCACTACTGCCTCCTACGAGCAGTACTTC.

The rearrangement joins TRBV7-3 to TRBJ2-3; TRBD2 agrees at 10 bases. The CDR3 loop spans 16 amino acids. Germline values: CDR1 SGHTA, CDR2 FQGTGA. V gave up 1 base and J gave up 4 bases; unmatched junction bases: 5. The CDR3 nucleotides read TGTGCCAGCAGCTTAATGGGAGCGGGGGGGCCAGATACGCAGTATTTT. It translates to CASSLMGAGGPDTQYF.

This chain connects TRBV14 to TRBJ1-2, with no clear D. This CDR3 is built from 15 residues. Trimming removed 5 bases at V and 4 bases at J, with 17 bases between. Per the germline V gene, CDR1 is SGHDN and CDR2 is FVKESK. The CDR3, as DNA: TGTGCCAGCAGCGCGGCCGGTACGCCAATCTATGGCTACACCTTC. Residues: CASSAAGTPIYGYTF.

The chain employs TRBV20-1 and TRBJ1-1; D possibly corresponds to TRBD1 (5 bases). The CDR3 covers 13 residues. Germline V gene data show CDR1 as DFQATT and CDR2 as SNEGSKA (reference sequence). CDR3 nucleotides: TGCAGCCAACCTCAGGGCCCCTCTAATAAAGCTTTCTTT. Translating gives CSQPQGPSNKAFF.

This clonotype was seen a handful of times. This chain uses TRBV29-1 with TRBJ2-7; D unresolved. V shed 4 bases and J shed 6 bases, with 7 bases lying between them. Germline values: CDR1 SQVTM, CDR2 ANQGSEA. CDR3 length: 10 amino acids. The DNA for the CDR3 is TGCAGCGTTGTACCGGGCGAGCAGTACTTC. This sequence encodes CSVVPGEQYF.

The chain joins TRBV2 to TRBJ2-5, with D possibly being TRBD2 (6 bases). The CDR3 loop spans 11 amino acids. The germline CDR1 and CDR2 sequences are SNHLY and FYNNEI. Deletions cut 2 bases from V and 9 bases from J, with 7 bases between. The CDR3 bases are TGTGCCAGCAGTGAATCGGGAGCCCAGTACTTC. Its protein product is CASSESGAQYF. The variable domain in full, with the rest retrieved from reference TRBV2 and TRBJ2-5, is EPEVTQTPSHQVTQMGQEVILRCVPISNHLYFYWYRQILGQKVEFLVSFYNNEISEKSEIFDDQFSVERPDGSNFTLKIRSTKLEDSAMYFCASSESGAQYFGPGTRLLVL.

This clonotype was counted once. The gene calls are TRBV6-1 and TRBJ2-5, with D tentatively TRBD1 or TRBD2 (6 bases each). Germline loops: CDR1 MNHNS, CDR2 SASEGT. Trimming pared 6 bases from V and 3 bases from J, leaving 17 bases between. CDR3 size: 15 residues. CDR3 coding DNA: TGTGCCAGCAGCCGCGGGGCAGGGGTGGAAGAGACCCAGTACTTC. This codes for CASSRGAGVEETQYF.

This clonotype appeared a few times. Since a much larger clone is just one base distant, this may be a read error. The chain couples TRBV10-3 to TRBJ1-6; D perhaps matches TRBD1 (5 bases). The CDR3 runs to 15 residues. Per the germline V gene, CDR1 is ENHRY and CDR2 is SYGVKD. The V gene lost 3 bases and the J gene lost 7 bases, with 13 bases spanning the gap. CDR3 nucleotides: TGTGCCATCAGTGAAGGGGCAGGGCTAAATTCACCCCTCCACTTT. Encoded protein: CAISEGAGLNSPLHF.

This clonotype was seen repeatedly, ten times or more. V usage is TRBV2 and J usage is TRBJ2-3; 7 bases match TRBD2. Germline V gives CDR1 SNHLY, CDR2 FYNNEI. The ends lost 6 bases at V and 5 bases at J; junction bases unmatched: 8. This CDR3 is built from 14 residues. CDR3 sequence (DNA): TGTGCCAGCAGCGGGACTAACGGGGTAGATACGCAGTATTTT. Protein sequence: CASSGTNGVDTQYF.

This chain connects TRBV5-1 to TRBJ2-3; D is possibly TRBD1 or TRBD2 (6 bases each). Germline CDR1 reads SGHRS; CDR2 reads YFSETQ. This CDR3 is built from 13 residues. V was pared by 4 bases and J by 11 bases, with 17 bases between. CDR3 nucleotides: TGCGCCAGCAGCGTCGTGGGGGGCATGGAGCAGTATTTT. It codes for CASSVVGGMEQYF.

This clonotype came up many times. The CDR3, as DNA: TGTGCCAGCAGCTTCCAAGTGGGGCCTAACTATGGCTACACCTTC. Its protein product is CASSFQVGPNYGYTF. This sequence joins TRBV7-2 and TRBJ1-2; D might be TRBD1 (5 bases). Trimming removed 3 bases from V and 0 bases from J, with 11 bases in between. CDR3 length: 15 amino acids. Germline lookup yields CDR1 SGHTA and CDR2 FQGNSA. The full variable domain, with the rest looked up from reference TRBV7-2 and TRBJ1-2, is GAGVSQSPSNKVTEKGKDVELRCDPISGHTALYWYRQSLGQGLEFLIYFQGNSAPDKSGLPSDRFSAERTGGSVSTLTIQRTQQEDSAVYLCASSFQVGPNYGYTFGSGTRLTVV.

Many counts were recorded for this clonotype. This chain links TRBV19 with TRBJ1-2, with 9 bases matching TRBD1. The CDR3 loop spans 14 amino acids. The ends lost 7 bases at V and 2 bases at J; junction bases unmatched: 5. Germline CDR1 and CDR2: LNHDA and SQIVND (reference sequence). The CDR3 DNA reads as TGTGCCAGTACCCGGACAGGGGACAACTATGGCTACACCTTC. This codes for CASTRTGDNYGYTF.

This clonotype occurred a few times. V gene TRBV7-2 combines with J gene TRBJ2-1, with 15 bases identical to TRBD2. V shed 4 bases and J 9 bases; nucleotides not matched to a gene: 4. CDR1 SGHTA and CDR2 FQGNSA come from the germline V gene. The CDR3 length is 15 residues. The CDR3 here is CASSWTSGGGSEQFF. The CDR3 nucleotides are TGTGCCAGCAGCTGGACTAGCGGGGGGGGAAGTGAGCAGTTCTTC.

V and J are TRBV19 and TRBJ2-3; D call uncertain. The germline V gene encodes CDR1 LNHDA and CDR2 SQIVND (reference sequence). The CDR3 loop spans 14 amino acids. Trimming took 3 bases from V and 4 from J, leaving 11 bases between them. CDR3 in amino acids: CASSIAGTADTQYF. CDR3 nucleotides: TGTGCCAGTAGTATTGCAGGTACTGCAGATACGCAGTATTTT.

Points on this clonotype: A much larger clone lies one base from this, so it may be a read error. This chain connects TRBV6-1 to TRBJ1-1; the match to TRBD1 covers 7 bases. CDR1 and CDR2 (germline): MNHNS, SASEGT. This CDR3 contains 14 residues. V lost 4 bases and J lost 6; bases outside the gene matches: 8. Here the CDR3 reads CASSGTGEGSEAFF. Here the CDR3 DNA reads TGTGCCAGCAGTGGAACAGGGGAAGGGTCTGAAGCTTTCTTT.

The chain joins TRBV19 to TRBJ1-2; no reliable D call. Germline V gene lookup returns CDR1 LNHDA and CDR2 SQIVND (reference sequence). The V end was cut by 5 bases, the J end by 5 bases, with 15 bases between. The CDR3 contains 14 residues. The CDR3 spells CASSPGRFMYGYTF. The CDR3 DNA reads TGTGCCAGTAGTCCCGGACGGTTCATGTATGGCTACACCTTC. Full variable domain (remainder filled in from reference TRBV19 and TRBJ1-2): DGGITQSPKYLFRKEGQNVTLSCEQNLNHDAMYWYRQDPGQGLRLIYYSQIVNDFQKGDIAEGYSVSREKKESFPLTVTSAQKNPTAFYLCASSPGRFMYGYTFGSGTRLTVV.

The chain couples TRBV9 to TRBJ1-5; possibly TRBD1 for D (6 bases). Trimming shortened V by 0 bases and J by 1 base, and 8 bases separated the two germline ends. Germline lookup yields CDR1 SGDLS and CDR2 YYNGEE. This CDR3 has 15 amino acids. In DNA, the CDR3 is TGTGCCAGCAGCGTAGCGGGGGGCAGCAATCAGCCCCAGCATTTT. Translating gives CASSVAGGSNQPQHF.

A remark on this clonotype: The junction and the germline gene differ at one end; a read error may be behind it. The chain couples TRBV20-1 to TRBJ2-7, with 7 bases lining up with TRBD1. Germline V gene sequence: CDR1 DFQATT, CDR2 SNEGSKA (reference sequence). The CDR3 sequence is 14 residues long. The CDR3 protein is CSGEANDRVDEQYF. The CDR3, as DNA: TGCAGCGGTGAAGCGAATGACAGGGTGGACGAGCAATACTTC.

This clonotype appeared once. The V gene is TRBV9, the J gene TRBJ1-1; D perhaps matches TRBD1 (6 bases). The V and J ends lost 1 base and 11 bases respectively, with 21 bases between them. This CDR3 is 15 amino acids long. Looked up from germline, CDR1 is SGDLS and CDR2 is YYNGEE. The DNA of the CDR3 is TGTGCCAGCAGCGTATGGCGGGGGCTCAACGCTAAGGCTTTCTTT. This encodes CASSVWRGLNAKAFF. Full variable domain (missing parts from reference TRBV9 and TRBJ1-1): DSGVTQTPKHLITATGQRVTLRCSPRSGDLSVYWYQQSLDQGLQFLIQYYNGEERAKGNILERFSAQQFPDLHSELNLSSLELGDSALYFCASSVWRGLNAKAFFGQGTRLTVV.

This clonotype was seen only a few times. At one boundary the junction diverges from the germline segment, which might be a read error. V is TRBV19 and J is TRBJ2-3; tentative D call: TRBD2 (5 bases). The CDR3 is 14 amino acids. Germline V gene lookup returns CDR1 LNHDA and CDR2 SQIVND (reference sequence). The CDR3 nucleotides read TGTGCCAGCAGTATTAGCCTAGCCGGAGATACGCAGTATTTT. This sequence encodes CASSISLAGDTQYF.

A word on this clonotype: Since the CDR3 does not end with the conserved phenylalanine or tryptophan, this likely comes from a read error. V and J are TRBV10-3 and TRBJ2-4; D assignment may be TRBD1 or TRBD2 (6 bases each). The CDR3 has 14 residues. In germline, CDR1 is ENHRY, CDR2 SYGVKD. The ends were cut back, 0 bases at V and 10 bases at J, with 13 bases in the middle. CDR3 bases: TGTGCCATCAGTGAGTCCACAGGGAGGCAGATTCAGTACTCA. Amino acids: CAISESTGRQIQYS.